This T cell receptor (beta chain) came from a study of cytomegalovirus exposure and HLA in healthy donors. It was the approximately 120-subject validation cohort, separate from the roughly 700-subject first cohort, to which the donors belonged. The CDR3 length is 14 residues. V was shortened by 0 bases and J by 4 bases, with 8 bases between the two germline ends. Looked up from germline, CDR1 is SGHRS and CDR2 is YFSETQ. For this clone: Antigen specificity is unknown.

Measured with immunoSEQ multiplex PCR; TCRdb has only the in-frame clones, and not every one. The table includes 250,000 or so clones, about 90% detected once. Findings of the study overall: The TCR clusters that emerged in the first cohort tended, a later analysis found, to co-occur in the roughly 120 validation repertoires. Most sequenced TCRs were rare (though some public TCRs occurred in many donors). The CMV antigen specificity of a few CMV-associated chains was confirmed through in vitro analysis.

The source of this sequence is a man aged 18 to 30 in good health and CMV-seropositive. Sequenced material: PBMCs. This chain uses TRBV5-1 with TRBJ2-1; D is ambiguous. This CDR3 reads CASSLGGRYNEQFF. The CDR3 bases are TGCGCCAGCAGCTTGGGAGGACGTTACAATGAGCAGTTCTTC.